Below are 2 T cell receptor beta chains sequenced from a single sample in a study of shared clonotypes between healthy human individuals. This table comes from immunoSEQ multiplex PCR, and its TCRdb copy is limited to in-frame clones, with some not included. The sample lists about 520,000 clones, roughly 80% occurring once. The sequenced sample was PBMCs. The receptors here all came from a middle-aged woman in good health. Some clones in this sample may be carry-over from other donors' samples.

A few counts support this clone. The V and J genes are TRBV15 and TRBJ1-5, with a weak D call TRBD1 (5 bases). Germline V lookup: CDR1 LNHNV, CDR2 YYDKDF (reference sequence). This CDR3 contains 15 residues. V was trimmed by 1 base and J by 1 base, leaving 8 bases between them. CDR3 loop: CATSRGGRSNQPQHF. DNA of the CDR3: TGTGCCACCAGCAGAGGGGGCAGGAGCAATCAGCCCCAGCATTTT.

The chain employs TRBV5-1 and TRBJ1-1; 9 positions match TRBD1. Germline lookup yields CDR1 SGHRS and CDR2 YFSETQ. This CDR3 spans 17 amino acids. The ends lost 4 bases at V and 1 base at J; junction bases unmatched: 11. CDR3 protein: CASSTRSSDRGNTEAFF. The CDR3 DNA is TGCGCCAGCAGCACCCGATCGTCGGACAGGGGGAACACTGAAGCTTTCTTT. Combining the CDR3 with reference TRBV5-1 and TRBJ1-1 gives the whole variable domain KAGVTQTPRYLIKTRGQQVTLSCSPISGHRSVSWYQQTPGQGLQFLFEYFSETQRNKGNFPGRFSGRQFSNSRSEMNVSTLELGDSALYLCASSTRSSDRGNTEAFFGQGTRLTVV.